The entry that follows covers one TCR beta chain sequence. In the original workflow: Estimates of nucleated cell counts were drawn from the amplification of reference gene primers. Measured with immunoSEQ multiplex PCR; TCRdb has only the in-frame clones, and not every one. From that table come the V and J calls and clone size; the DNA was used to work out D and trimming. The table has over 400,000 clones, around 86% seen once; the top ten hold roughly 1.4%. J was trimmed by 5 bases and V by 4 bases; bases with no gene match: 7. The CDR3 totals 14 residues. The germline CDR1 and CDR2 sequences are SEHNR and FQNEAQ (reference sequence). This entry comes from a study of blood T cell repertoires in COVID-19. Study-wide context: The United States, Italy and Spain were the sources of the acute and convalescent COVID-19 samples.

The receptor was derived from a young woman with active or convalescent COVID-19. The chain combines TRBV7-9 with TRBJ2-5, with TRBD1 identical over 7 bases. The source material was peripheral blood. The CDR3 spells CASSSTGLRETQYF. CDR3 bases: TGTGCCAGCAGCTCGACAGGGTTGCGGGAGACCCAGTACTTC.